This record covers a single T cell receptor (beta chain). The data stem from a study of blood T cell repertoires in COVID-19. On the study more broadly: The United States, Italy and Spain were the sources of the acute and convalescent COVID-19 samples. PBMCs, B-cell-depleted T cells, or T cells were the source of the cDNA or gDNA that made up the material.

Per the original data handling: Quantification of nucleated cells was approximated via reference gene primer amplification. TCRdb's table, derived via immunoSEQ multiplex PCR, lists solely in-frame clones and lacks some. That table supplies the V and J calls and clone size; D and trimming were determined from the DNA. The sample comprises hundreds of thousands of clones, approximately 89% of which are singletons, and under 2% rests with the top ten. Germline V gene sequence: CDR1 ENHRY, CDR2 SYGVKD. Trimming took 5 bases from V and 8 from J, leaving 18 bases between them. This CDR3 has 14 residues. This clonotype was obtained from a woman aged 55-75 years who had recovered from COVID-19. The chain combines TRBV10-3 with TRBJ1-2; D remains ambiguous. Sequenced material: peripheral blood. Here the CDR3 reads CAISLKVGSAGYTF. The CDR3 DNA reads TGTGCCATCAGTTTAAAGGTTGGGAGCGCCGGCTACACCTTC.